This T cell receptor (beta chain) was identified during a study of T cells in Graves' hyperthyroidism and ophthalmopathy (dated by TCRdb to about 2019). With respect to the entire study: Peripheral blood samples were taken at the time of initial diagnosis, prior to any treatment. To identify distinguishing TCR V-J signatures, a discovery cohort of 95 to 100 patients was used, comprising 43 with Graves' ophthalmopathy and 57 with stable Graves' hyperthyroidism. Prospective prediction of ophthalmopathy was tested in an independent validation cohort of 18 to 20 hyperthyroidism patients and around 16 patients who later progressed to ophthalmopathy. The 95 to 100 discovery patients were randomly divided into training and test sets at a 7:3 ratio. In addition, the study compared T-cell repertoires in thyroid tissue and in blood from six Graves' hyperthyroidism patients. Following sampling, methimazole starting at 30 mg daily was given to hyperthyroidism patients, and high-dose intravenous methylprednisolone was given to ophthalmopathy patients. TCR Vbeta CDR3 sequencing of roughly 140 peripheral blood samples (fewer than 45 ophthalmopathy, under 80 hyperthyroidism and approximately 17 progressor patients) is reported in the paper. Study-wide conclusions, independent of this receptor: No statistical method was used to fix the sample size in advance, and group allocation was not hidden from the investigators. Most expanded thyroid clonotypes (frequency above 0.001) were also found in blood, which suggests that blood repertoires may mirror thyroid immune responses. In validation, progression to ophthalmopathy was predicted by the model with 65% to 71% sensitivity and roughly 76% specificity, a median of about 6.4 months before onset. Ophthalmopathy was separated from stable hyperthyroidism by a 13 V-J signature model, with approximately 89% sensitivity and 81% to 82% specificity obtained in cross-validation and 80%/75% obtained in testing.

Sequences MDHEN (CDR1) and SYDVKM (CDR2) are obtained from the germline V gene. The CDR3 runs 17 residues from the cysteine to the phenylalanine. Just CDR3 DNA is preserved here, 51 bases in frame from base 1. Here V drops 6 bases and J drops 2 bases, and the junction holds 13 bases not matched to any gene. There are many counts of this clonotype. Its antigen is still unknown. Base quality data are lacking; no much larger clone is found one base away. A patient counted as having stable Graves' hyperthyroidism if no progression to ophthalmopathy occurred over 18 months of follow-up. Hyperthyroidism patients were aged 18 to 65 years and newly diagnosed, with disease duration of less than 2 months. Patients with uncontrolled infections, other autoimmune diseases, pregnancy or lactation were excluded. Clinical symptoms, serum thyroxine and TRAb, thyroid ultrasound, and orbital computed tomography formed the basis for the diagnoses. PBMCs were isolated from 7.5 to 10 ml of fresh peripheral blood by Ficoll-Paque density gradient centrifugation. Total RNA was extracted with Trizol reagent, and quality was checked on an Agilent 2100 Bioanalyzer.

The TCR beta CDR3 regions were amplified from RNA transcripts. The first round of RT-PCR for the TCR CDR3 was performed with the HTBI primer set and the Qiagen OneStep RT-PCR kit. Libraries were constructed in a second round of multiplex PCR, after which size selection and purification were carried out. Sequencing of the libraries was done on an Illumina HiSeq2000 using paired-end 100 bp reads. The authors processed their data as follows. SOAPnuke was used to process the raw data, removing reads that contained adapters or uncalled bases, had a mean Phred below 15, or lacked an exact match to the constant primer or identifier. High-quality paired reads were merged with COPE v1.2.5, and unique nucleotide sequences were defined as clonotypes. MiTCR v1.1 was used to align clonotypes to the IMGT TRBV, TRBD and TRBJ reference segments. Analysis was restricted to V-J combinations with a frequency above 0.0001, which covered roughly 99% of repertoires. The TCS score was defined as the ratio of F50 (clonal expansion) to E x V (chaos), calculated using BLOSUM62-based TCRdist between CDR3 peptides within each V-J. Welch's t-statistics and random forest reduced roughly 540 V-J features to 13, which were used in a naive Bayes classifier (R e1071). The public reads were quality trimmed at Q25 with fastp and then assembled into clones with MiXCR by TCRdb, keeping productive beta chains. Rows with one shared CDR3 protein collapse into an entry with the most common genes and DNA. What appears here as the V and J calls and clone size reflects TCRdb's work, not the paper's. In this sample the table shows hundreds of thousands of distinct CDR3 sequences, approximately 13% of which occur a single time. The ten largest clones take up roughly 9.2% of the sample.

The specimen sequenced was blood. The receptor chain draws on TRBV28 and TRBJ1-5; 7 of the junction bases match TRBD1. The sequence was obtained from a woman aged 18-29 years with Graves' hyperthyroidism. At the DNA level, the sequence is TGTGCCAGCAGAGAAAACAGGGGCTCGGGGCGCAATCAGCCCCAGCATTTT. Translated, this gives CASRENRGSGRNQPQHF. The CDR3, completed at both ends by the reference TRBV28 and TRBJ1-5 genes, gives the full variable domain DVKVTQSSRYLVKRTGEKVFLECVQDMDHENMFWYRQDPGLGLRLIYFSYDVKMKEKGDIPEGYSVSREKKERFSLILESASTNQTSMYLCASRENRGSGRNQPQHFGDGTRLSIL.